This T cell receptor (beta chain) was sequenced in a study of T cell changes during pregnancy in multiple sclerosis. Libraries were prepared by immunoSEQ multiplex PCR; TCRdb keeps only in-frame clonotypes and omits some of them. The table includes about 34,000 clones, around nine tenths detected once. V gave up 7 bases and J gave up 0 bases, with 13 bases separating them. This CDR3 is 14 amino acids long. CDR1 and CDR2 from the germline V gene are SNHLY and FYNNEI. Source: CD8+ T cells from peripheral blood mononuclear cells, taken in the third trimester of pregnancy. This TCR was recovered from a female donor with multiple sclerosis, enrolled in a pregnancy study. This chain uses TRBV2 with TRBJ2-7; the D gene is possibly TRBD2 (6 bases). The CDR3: CASMGQDYSYEQYF. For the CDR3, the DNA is TGTGCCAGCATGGGTCAGGACTACTCCTACGAGCAGTACTTC.